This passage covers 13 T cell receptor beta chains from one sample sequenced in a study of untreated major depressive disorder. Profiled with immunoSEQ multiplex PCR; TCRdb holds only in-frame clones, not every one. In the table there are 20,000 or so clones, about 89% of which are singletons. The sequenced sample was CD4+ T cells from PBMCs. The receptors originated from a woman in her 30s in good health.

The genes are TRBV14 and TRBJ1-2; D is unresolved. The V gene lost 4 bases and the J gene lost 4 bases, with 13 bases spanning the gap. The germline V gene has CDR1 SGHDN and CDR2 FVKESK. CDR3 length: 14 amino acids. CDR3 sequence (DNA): TGTGCCAGCAGCCCGATCCGGGATAGCTATGGCTACACCTTC. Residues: CASSPIRDSYGYTF. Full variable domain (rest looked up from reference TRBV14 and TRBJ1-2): EAGVTQFPSHSVIEKGQTVTLRCDPISGHDNLYWYRRVMGKEIKFLLHFVKESKQDESGMPNNRFLAERTGGTYSTLKVQPAELEDSGVYFCASSPIRDSYGYTFGSGTRLTVV.

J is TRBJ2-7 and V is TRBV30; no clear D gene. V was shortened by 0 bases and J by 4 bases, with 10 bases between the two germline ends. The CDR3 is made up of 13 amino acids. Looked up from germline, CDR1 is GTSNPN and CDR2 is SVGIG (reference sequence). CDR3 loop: CAWSVGHGYEQYF. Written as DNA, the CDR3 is TGTGCCTGGAGTGTGGGCCACGGATACGAGCAGTACTTC.

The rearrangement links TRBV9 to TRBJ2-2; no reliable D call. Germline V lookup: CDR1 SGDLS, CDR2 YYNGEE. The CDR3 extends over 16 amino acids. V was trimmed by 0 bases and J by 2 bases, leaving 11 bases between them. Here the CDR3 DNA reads TGTGCCAGCAGCGTAGCGTTGGGCATCAACACCGGGGAGCTGTTTTTT. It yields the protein CASSVALGINTGELFF.

This CDR3 reads CASSQRGSNQPQHF. CDR3 DNA sequence: TGTGCCAGCAGCCAGCGAGGGTCCAATCAGCCCCAGCATTTT. The V call is TRBV6-6, the J call TRBJ1-5; D is uncertain. Germline V gene data show CDR1 as MNHNY and CDR2 as SVGAGI (reference sequence). Trimming left V 6 bases short and J 3 bases short, with 12 bases between. There are 14 residues in the CDR3.

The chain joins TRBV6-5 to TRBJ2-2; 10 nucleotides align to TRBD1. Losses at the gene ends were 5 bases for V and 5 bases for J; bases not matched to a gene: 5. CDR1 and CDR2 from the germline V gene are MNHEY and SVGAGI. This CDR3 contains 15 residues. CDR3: CASSGRDRGTGELFF. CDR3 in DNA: TGTGCCAGCAGTGGCCGGGACAGGGGAACCGGGGAGCTGTTTTTT.

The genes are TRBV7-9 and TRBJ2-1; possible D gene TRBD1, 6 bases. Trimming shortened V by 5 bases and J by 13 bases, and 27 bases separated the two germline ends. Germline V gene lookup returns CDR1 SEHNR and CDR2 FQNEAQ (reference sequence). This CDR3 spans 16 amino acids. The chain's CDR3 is CASSPSGLGASRPQFF. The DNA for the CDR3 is TGTGCCAGCAGCCCCAGTGGACTGGGGGCCTCGCGGCCCCAGTTCTTC.

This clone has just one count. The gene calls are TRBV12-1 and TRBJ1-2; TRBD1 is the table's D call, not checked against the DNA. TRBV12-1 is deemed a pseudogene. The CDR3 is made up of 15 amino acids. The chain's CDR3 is CASSSPQGTCDGYTF. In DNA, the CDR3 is TGTGCCAGCAGCTCCCCACAGGGTACCTGCGATGGCTACACCTTC.

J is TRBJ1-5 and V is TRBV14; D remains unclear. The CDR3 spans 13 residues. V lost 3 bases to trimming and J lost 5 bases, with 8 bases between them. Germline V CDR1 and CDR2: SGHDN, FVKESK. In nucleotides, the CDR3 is TGTGCCAGCAGCCACTCGAGGGATCAGCCCCAGCATTTT. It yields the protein CASSHSRDQPQHF.

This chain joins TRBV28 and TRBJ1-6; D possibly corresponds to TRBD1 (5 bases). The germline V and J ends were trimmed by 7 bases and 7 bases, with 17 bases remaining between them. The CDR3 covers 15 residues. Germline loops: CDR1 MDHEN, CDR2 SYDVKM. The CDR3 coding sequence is TGTGCCAGCAAAGTAGGTGGGGGAAGGAATTCACCCCTCCACTTT. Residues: CASKVGGGRNSPLHF. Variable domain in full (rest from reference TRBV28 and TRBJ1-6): DVKVTQSSRYLVKRTGEKVFLECVQDMDHENMFWYRQDPGLGLRLIYFSYDVKMKEKGDIPEGYSVSREKKERFSLILESASTNQTSMYLCASKVGGGRNSPLHFGNGTRLTVT.

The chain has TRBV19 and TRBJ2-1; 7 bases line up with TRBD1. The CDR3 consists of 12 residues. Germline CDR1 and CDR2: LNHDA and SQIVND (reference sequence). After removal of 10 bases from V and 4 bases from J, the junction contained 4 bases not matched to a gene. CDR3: CAIGQVYNEQFF. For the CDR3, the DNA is TGTGCCATTGGACAGGTTTACAATGAGCAGTTCTTC.

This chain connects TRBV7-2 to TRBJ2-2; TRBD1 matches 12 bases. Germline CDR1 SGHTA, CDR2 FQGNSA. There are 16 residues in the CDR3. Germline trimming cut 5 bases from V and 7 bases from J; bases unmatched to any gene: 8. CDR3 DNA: TGTGCCAGCAGCCCCGGGACAGGGGGCGGAGGCGGGGAGCTGTTTTTT. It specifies CASSPGTGGGGGELFF. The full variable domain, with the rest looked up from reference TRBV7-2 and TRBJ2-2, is GAGVSQSPSNKVTEKGKDVELRCDPISGHTALYWYRQSLGQGLEFLIYFQGNSAPDKSGLPSDRFSAERTGGSVSTLTIQRTQQEDSAVYLCASSPGTGGGGGELFFGEGSRLTVL.

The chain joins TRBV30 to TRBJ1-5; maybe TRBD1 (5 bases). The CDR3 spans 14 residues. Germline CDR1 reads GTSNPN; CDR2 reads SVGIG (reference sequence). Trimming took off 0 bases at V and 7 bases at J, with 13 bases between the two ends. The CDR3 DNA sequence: TGTGCCTGGAGTGTCATGTGGGGGAGGCAGCCCCAGCATTTT. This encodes CAWSVMWGRQPQHF.

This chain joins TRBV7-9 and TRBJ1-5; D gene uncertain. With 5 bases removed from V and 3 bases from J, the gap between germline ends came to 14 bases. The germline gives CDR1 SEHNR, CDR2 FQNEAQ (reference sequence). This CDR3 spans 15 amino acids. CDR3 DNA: TGTGCCAGCAGCGCCACCTCGATGGCCAATCAGCCCCAGCATTTT. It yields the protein CASSATSMANQPQHF.